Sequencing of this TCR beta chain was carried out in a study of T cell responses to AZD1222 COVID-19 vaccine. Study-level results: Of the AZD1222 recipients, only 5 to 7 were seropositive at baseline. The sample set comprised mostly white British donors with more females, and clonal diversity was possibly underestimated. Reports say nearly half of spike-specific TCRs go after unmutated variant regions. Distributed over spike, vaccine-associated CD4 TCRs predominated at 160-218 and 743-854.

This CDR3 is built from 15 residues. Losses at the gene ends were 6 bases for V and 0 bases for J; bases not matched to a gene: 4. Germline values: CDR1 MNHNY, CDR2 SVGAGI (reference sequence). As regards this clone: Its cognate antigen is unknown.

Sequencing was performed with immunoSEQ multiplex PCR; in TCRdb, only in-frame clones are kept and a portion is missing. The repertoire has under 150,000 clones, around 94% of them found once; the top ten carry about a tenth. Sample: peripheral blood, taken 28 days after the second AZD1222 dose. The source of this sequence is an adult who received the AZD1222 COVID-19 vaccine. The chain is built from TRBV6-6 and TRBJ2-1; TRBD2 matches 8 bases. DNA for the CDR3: TGTGCCAGCAGGCCCGGGGGGGCCTCCTACAATGAGCAGTTCTTC. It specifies CASRPGGASYNEQFF.